Below, 7 T cell receptor beta chains from the same sample are listed, as sequenced in a study of T cell repertoires in cytomegalovirus infection. TCRdb re-analysed the reads in MiXCR, keeping a single row per CDR3 protein. The sample includes about 220,000 distinct CDR3 sequences, 35% to 40% of them seen just once. No cognate antigen is known for these TCRs. The source was CD8+ T cells from cultured PBMCs, collected from culture after CMV antigen stimulation. The receptors stem from a human donor in good health (CMV status not recorded). Some clones in this sample may be carry-over from other donors' samples.

In this sample, this clonotype turned up many times. The chain is built from TRBV9 and TRBJ2-6, with D possibly being TRBD1 (5 bases). From germline, CDR1 is SGDLS and CDR2 YYNGEE. The CDR3 spans 15 residues. With 3 bases removed from V and 2 bases from J, the gap between germline ends came to 9 bases. CDR3 bases: TGTGCCAGCAGCGCGCCGACAGCTGGGGCCAACGTCCTGACTTTC. Translation: CASSAPTAGANVLTF.

The rearrangement joins TRBV14 to TRBJ2-7, with 7 bases matching TRBD2. V lost 5 bases and J lost 3; bases outside the gene matches: 10. This CDR3 has 15 amino acids. Germline V lookup: CDR1 SGHDN, CDR2 FVKESK. The CDR3 DNA follows: TGTGCCAGCAGCACACGACTAGCTGCTCTCTACGAGCAGTACTTC. This translates into CASSTRLAALYEQYF.

The rearrangement uses TRBV12-5 and TRBJ2-1; 7 positions match TRBD2. Per germline, CDR1 LGHNT and CDR2 FRNRAP. With 6 bases clipped from V and 8 bases from J, the junction kept 13 bases outside the gene matches. This CDR3 contains 15 residues. This CDR3 is CASGHGGGPRDEQFF. CDR3 DNA sequence: TGTGCTAGTGGACATGGGGGGGGTCCTCGGGATGAGCAGTTCTTC.

The chain combines TRBV6-6 with TRBJ1-5, with D unclear. Germline V gives CDR1 MNHNY, CDR2 SVGAGI (reference sequence). The V and J ends lost 0 bases and 8 bases respectively, with 11 bases between them. The CDR3 length is 14 residues. Written as DNA, the CDR3 is TGTGCCAGCAGTTACTCGGCGTCTCGGGAGCCCCAGCATTTT. As protein: CASSYSASREPQHF.

The chain joins TRBV2 to TRBJ1-2; the match to TRBD1 covers 7 bases. Germline CDR1 and CDR2: SNHLY and FYNNEI. This CDR3 is 12 amino acids long. The junction had 6 bases not matched to a gene; V was cut back by 9 bases and J by 5 bases. The CDR3 coding sequence is TGTGCCAGTTCAACAGGGGTTTATGGCTACACCTTC. The encoded protein is CASSTGVYGYTF.

This chain links TRBV25-1 with TRBJ2-2; a possible D gene is TRBD2 (6 bases). This CDR3 spans 15 amino acids. Trimming removed 4 bases from V and 6 bases from J, with 15 bases in between. The germline V gene encodes CDR1 MGHDK and CDR2 SYGVNS. The CDR3 loop reads CASSGIRRGPGELFF. Written as DNA, the CDR3 is TGTGCCAGCAGTGGGATTAGGAGGGGTCCCGGGGAGCTGTTTTTT.

The chain links TRBV7-9 to TRBJ2-2; D ambiguous. The CDR3 covers 13 residues. The V end lost 5 bases, the J end lost 7 bases, and 11 bases lay between the germline ends. Germline V CDR1 and CDR2: SEHNR, FQNEAQ (reference sequence). CDR3 residues: CASSPRLDGELFF. In nucleotides, the CDR3 is TGTGCCAGCAGCCCGCGCCTGGACGGGGAGCTGTTTTTT.